Below, one T cell receptor (beta chain) is given with its context. Generated by immunoSEQ multiplex PCR, the TCRdb table keeps only in-frame clones and is missing some. The sample contains some 660,000 clones, around 87% of which appear only once. Trimming took 3 bases from V and 0 from J, leaving 10 bases between them. Germline V gene sequence: CDR1 SGHTA, CDR2 FQGTGA. The CDR3 totals 15 residues. The sample originates from a study of shared T cell receptors in the human thymus. This sample also belongs to another study, concerning human thymus T cells. As that report states: Thymus specimens were resections from corrective heart surgery. Repertoires from thymus and blood appeared to show biased V and J gene usage. Related reports documented highly overlapping thymic repertoires among unrelated individuals.

Source material: thymocytes. The source of this sequence is a boy under two years old with a congenital heart defect. J is TRBJ2-3 and V is TRBV7-3; TRBD1 might be the D (6 bases). CDR3 protein: CASSFGQFSTDTQYF. The CDR3, as DNA: TGTGCCAGCAGCTTCGGACAGTTTAGCACAGATACGCAGTATTTT.